This T cell receptor beta chain came from a study of blood T cell repertoires in COVID-19. Background on the study: Material from acute and convalescent COVID-19 was sourced from the United States, Italy and Spain.

V gave up 4 bases and J gave up 3 bases; unmatched junction bases: 7. CDR3 size: 16 residues. Germline-derived CDR1 and CDR2 are SGDLS and YYNGEE. The table lists this clone with a count of one. In the authors' methods: Nucleated cell number was recorded as an estimate derived from reference gene primer amplification. The method was immunoSEQ multiplex PCR; TCRdb's version includes in-frame clones alone and lacks a portion of them. From that table come the V and J calls and clone size; the DNA was used to work out D and trimming. The table has roughly 130,000 clones, roughly 75% seen once. The sample was peripheral blood. This clonotype was obtained from a man aged 55 to 70 with active or convalescent COVID-19. V and J are TRBV9 and TRBJ2-3, with 11 bases lining up with TRBD2. In DNA form, the CDR3 reads TGTGCCAGCAGCCTTATAGCGGGAGGGCCAACAGATACGCAGTATTTT. Its translation: CASSLIAGGPTDTQYF.